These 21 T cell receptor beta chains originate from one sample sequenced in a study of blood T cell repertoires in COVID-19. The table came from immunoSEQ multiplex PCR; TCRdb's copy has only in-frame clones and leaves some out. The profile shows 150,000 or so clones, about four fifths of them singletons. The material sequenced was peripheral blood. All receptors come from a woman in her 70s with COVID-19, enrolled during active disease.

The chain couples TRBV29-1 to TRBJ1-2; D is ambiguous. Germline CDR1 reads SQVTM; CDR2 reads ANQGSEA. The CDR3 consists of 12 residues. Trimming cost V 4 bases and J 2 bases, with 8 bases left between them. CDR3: CSVVLGNYGYTF. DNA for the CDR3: TGCAGCGTTGTACTAGGGAACTATGGCTACACCTTC.

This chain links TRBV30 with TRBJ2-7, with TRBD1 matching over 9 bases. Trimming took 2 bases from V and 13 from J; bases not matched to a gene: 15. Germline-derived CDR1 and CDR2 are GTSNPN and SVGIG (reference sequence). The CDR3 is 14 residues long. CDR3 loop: CAWSPPGQGKGYYF. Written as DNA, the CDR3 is TGTGCCTGGAGTCCGCCGGGACAGGGCAAGGGTTACTACTTC.

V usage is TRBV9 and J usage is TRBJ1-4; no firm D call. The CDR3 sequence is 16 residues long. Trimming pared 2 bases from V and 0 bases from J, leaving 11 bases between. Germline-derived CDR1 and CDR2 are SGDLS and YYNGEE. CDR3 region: CASSVGDWATNEKLFF. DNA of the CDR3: TGTGCCAGCAGCGTGGGAGACTGGGCAACTAATGAAAAACTGTTTTTT.

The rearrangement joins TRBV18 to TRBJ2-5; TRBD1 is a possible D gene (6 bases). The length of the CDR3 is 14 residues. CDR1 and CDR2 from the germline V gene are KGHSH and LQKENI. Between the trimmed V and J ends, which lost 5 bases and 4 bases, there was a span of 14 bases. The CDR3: CASSEQGGAETQYF. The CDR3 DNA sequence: TGTGCCAGCTCAGAACAGGGTGGGGCAGAGACCCAGTACTTC.

The CDR3 spells CASERGGMDTQYF. DNA for the CDR3: TGTGCCAGCGAACGGGGGGGCATGGATACGCAGTATTTT. This chain uses TRBV9 with TRBJ2-3, with 8 nucleotides matching TRBD2. Germline V gives CDR1 SGDLS, CDR2 YYNGEE. The V gene end was trimmed by 7 bases and the J gene end by 6 bases; junction bases not matched to a gene: 7. This CDR3 is built from 13 residues. Complete variable domain (other parts from reference TRBV9 and TRBJ2-3): DSGVTQTPKHLITATGQRVTLRCSPRSGDLSVYWYQQSLDQGLQFLIQYYNGEERAKGNILERFSAQQFPDLHSELNLSSLELGDSALYFCASERGGMDTQYFGPGTRLTVL.

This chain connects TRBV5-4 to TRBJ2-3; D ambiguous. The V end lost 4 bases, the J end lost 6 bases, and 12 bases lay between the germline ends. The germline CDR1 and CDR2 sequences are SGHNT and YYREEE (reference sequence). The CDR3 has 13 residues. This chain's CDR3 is CASSPSPRDTQYF. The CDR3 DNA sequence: TGTGCCAGCAGCCCCTCCCCCAGGGATACGCAGTATTTT.

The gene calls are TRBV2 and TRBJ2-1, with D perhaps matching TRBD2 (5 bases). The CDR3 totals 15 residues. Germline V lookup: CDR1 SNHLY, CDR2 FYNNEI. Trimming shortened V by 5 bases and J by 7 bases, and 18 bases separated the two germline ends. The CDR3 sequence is CASSRGLDGLNEQFF. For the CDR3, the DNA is TGTGCCAGCAGTAGAGGGCTGGACGGTCTGAATGAGCAGTTCTTC.

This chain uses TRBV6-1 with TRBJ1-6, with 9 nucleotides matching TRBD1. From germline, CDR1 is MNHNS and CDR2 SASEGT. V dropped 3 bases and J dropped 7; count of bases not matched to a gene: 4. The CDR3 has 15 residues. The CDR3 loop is CASSDGTGRNSPLHF. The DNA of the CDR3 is TGTGCCAGCAGTGACGGGACAGGGAGAAATTCACCCCTCCACTTT.

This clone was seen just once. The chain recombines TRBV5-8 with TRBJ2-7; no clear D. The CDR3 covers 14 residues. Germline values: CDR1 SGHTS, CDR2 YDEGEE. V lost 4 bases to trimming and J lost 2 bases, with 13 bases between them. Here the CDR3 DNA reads TGTGCCAGCAGCCCCGAGTTCTCTACCTACGAGCAGTACTTC. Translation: CASSPEFSTYEQYF.

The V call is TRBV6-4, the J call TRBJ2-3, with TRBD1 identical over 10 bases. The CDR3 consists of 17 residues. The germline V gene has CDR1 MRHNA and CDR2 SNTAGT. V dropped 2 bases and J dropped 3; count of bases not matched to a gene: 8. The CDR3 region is CASSDTATGGGTDTQYF. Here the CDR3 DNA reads TGTGCCAGCAGTGACACCGCGACAGGGGGCGGGACAGATACGCAGTATTTT.

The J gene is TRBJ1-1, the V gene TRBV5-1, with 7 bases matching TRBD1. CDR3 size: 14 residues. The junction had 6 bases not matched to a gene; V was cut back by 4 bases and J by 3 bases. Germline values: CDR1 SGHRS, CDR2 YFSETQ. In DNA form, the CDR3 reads TGCGCCAGCAGCCCGACAGGGAGCGACACTGAAGCTTTCTTT. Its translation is CASSPTGSDTEAFF.

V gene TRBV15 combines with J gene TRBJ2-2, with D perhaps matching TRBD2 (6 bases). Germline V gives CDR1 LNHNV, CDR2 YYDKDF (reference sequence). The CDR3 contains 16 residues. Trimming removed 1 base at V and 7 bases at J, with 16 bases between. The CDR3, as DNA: TGTGCCACCAGCAGAGTAGGGACTCGTGGGGACGGGGAGCTGTTTTTT. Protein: CATSRVGTRGDGELFF.

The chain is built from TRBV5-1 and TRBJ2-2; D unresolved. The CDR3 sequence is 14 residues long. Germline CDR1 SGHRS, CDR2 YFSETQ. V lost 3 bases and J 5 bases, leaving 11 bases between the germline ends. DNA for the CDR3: TGCGCCAGCAGCTCCGGTAGCTATACCGGGGAGCTGTTTTTT. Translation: CASSSGSYTGELFF. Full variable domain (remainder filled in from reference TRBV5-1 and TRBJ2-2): KAGVTQTPRYLIKTRGQQVTLSCSPISGHRSVSWYQQTPGQGLQFLFEYFSETQRNKGNFPGRFSGRQFSNSRSEMNVSTLELGDSALYLCASSSGSYTGELFFGEGSRLTVL.

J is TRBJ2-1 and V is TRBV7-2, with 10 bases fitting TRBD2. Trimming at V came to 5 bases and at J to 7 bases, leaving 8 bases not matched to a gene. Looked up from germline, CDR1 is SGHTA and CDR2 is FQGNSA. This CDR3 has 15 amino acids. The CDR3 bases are TGTGCCAGCAGCCAGCGGGGGGGCCGCTGGAATGAGCAGTTCTTC. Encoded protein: CASSQRGGRWNEQFF.

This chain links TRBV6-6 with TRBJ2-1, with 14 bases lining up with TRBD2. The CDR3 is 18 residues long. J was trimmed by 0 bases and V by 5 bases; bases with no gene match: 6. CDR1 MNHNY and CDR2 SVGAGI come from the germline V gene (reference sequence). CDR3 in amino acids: CASSHGTSGGLSYNEQFF. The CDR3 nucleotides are TGTGCCAGCAGTCATGGGACTAGCGGGGGCCTCTCCTACAATGAGCAGTTCTTC.

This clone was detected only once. The CDR3 loop is CASSAGGSSYEQYF. The CDR3 DNA follows: TGTGCCAGCTCAGCGGGGGGGAGCTCCTACGAGCAGTACTTC. The gene calls are TRBV18 and TRBJ2-7, with 9 positions matching TRBD2. This CDR3 is built from 14 residues. The germline CDR1 and CDR2 sequences are KGHSH and LQKENI. After removal of 5 bases from V and 0 bases from J, the junction contained 2 bases not matched to a gene. Drawing the rest from reference TRBV18 and TRBJ2-7, the complete variable domain is NAGVMQNPRHLVRRRGQEARLRCSPMKGHSHVYWYRQLPEEGLKFMVYLQKENIIDESGMPKERFSAEFPKEGPSILRIQQVVRGDSAAYFCASSAGGSSYEQYFGPGTRLTVT.

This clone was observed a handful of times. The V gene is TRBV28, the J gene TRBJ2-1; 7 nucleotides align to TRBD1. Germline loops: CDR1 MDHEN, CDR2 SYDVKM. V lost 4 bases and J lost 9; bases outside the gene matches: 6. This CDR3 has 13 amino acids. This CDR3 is CASSSLGQSEQFF. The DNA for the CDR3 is TGTGCCAGCAGTTCATTGGGACAGAGTGAGCAGTTCTTC.

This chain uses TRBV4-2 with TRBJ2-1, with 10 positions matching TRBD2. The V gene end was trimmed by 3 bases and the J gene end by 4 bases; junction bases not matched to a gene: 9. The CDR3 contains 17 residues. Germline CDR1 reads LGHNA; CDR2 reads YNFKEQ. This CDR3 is CASSQSGLAGAYNEQFF. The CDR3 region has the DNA TGTGCCAGCAGCCAGTCGGGCCTAGCGGGAGCTTACAATGAGCAGTTCTTC.

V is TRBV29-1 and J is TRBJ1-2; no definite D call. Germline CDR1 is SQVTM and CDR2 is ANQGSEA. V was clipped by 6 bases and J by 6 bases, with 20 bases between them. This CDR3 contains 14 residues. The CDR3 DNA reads TGCAGCGTCGATCCCGCGGGCACGATGCATGGCTACACCTTC. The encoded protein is CSVDPAGTMHGYTF.

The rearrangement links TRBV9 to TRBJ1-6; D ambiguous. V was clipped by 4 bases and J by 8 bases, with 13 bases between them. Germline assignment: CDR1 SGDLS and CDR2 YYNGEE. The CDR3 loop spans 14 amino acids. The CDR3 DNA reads TGTGCCAGCAGCTTTGGAGCGGACGATTCACCCCTCCACTTT. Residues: CASSFGADDSPLHF. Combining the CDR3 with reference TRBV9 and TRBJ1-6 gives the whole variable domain DSGVTQTPKHLITATGQRVTLRCSPRSGDLSVYWYQQSLDQGLQFLIQYYNGEERAKGNILERFSAQQFPDLHSELNLSSLELGDSALYFCASSFGADDSPLHFGNGTRLTVT.

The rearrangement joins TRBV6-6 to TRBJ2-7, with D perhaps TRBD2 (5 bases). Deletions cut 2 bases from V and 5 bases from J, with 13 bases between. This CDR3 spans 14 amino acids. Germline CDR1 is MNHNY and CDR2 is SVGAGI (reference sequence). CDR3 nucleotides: TGTGCCAGCAGTTACCAAGGGTCCGGGGACGAGCAGTACTTC. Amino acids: CASSYQGSGDEQYF.